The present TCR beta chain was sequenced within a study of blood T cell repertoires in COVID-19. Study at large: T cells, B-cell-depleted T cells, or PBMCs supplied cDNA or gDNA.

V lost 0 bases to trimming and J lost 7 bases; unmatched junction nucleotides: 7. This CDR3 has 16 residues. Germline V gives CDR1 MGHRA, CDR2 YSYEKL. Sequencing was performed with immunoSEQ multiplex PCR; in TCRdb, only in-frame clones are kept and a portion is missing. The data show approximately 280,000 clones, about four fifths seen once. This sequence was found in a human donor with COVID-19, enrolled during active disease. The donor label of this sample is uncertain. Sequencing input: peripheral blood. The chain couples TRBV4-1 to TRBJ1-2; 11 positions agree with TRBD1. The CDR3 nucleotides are TGCGCCAGCAGCCAAGAGTTAGGACAGGGGGCGGCTGGCTACACCTTC. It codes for CASSQELGQGAAGYTF.